This T cell receptor beta chain was retrieved from a study of technical replicates of blood from four donors. The V gene's germline CDR1 is SQVTM and CDR2 ANQGSEA. V lost 5 bases to trimming and J lost 5 bases; unmatched junction nucleotides: 5. The CDR3 is 13 amino acids. Measured with immunoSEQ multiplex PCR; TCRdb has only the in-frame clones, and not every one. Seen here are about 63,000 clones, roughly 86% observed once, and the top ten hold 5.1%. This sequence joins TRBV29-1 and TRBJ2-5; TRBD1 matches 10 bases. Material: PBMCs. The sequence derives from a human donor in good health. Some clones in this sample may be carry-over from other donors' samples. The CDR3 sequence: CSVRQGAGETQYF. The CDR3 coding sequence is TGCAGCGTTAGACAGGGGGCTGGGGAGACCCAGTACTTC. The full variable domain, its missing parts supplied by reference TRBV29-1 and TRBJ2-5, is SAVISQKPSRDICQRGTSLTIQCQVDSQVTMMFWYRQQPGQSLTLIATANQGSEATYESGFVIDKFPISRPNLTFSTLTVSNMSPEDSSIYLCSVRQGAGETQYFGPGTRLLVL.